This passage covers 13 T cell receptor beta chains from one sample sequenced in a study of CD8 T cells in ankylosing spondylitis. Study-level results: What seemed typical of ankylosing spondylitis blood was a TCR beta motif built from fewer than ten highly homologous variants.

No antigen has been assigned to these receptors. TCRdb passed the 5' RACE reads through MiXCR, listing each CDR3 protein once. Seen here are approximately 500,000 distinct CDR3 sequences, 12% observed once, and the top ten hold around 7%. The source material was blood, either unsorted or a sorted T cell fraction (not recorded which). These receptors were collected from a male donor with ankylosing spondylitis.

The sample holds many counts of this clonotype. The V and J genes are TRBV29-1 and TRBJ2-1; 14 bases are shared with TRBD2. This CDR3 contains 15 residues. V shed 7 bases and J 7 bases; nucleotides not matched to a gene: 9. CDR1 is SQVTM and CDR2 is ANQGSEA in the germline V gene. CDR3 DNA: TGCAGCGCCGGACTAGCGGGAGGTCTGGATAATGAGCAGTTCTTC. This sequence encodes CSAGLAGGLDNEQFF.

The J gene is TRBJ2-1, the V gene TRBV12-3 or TRBV12-4; no reliable D call. The length of the CDR3 is 11 residues. The V gene lost 6 bases and the J gene lost 9 bases, with 9 bases spanning the gap. The CDR3 reads CASSMWGEQFF. CDR3 DNA sequence: TGTGCCAGCAGCATGTGGGGTGAGCAGTTCTTC.

This clonotype was seen only a few times. The V gene is TRBV20-1, the J gene TRBJ1-5; TRBD1 is a possible D gene (5 bases). The V gene's germline CDR1 is DFQATT and CDR2 SNEGSKA (reference sequence). The CDR3 contains 13 residues. V was shortened by 8 bases and J by 0 bases, with 11 bases between the two germline ends. CDR3 sequence: CSPREFSNQPQHF. The CDR3 DNA reads TGCAGTCCCAGGGAGTTTAGCAATCAGCCCCAGCATTTT.

This clonotype was seen only a few times. The V call is TRBV5-1, the J call TRBJ2-7; D is uncertain. Germline CDR1 SGHRS, CDR2 YFSETQ. This CDR3 region has 15 residues. V dropped 0 bases and J dropped 2 bases, with 12 bases sitting between them. The CDR3 DNA reads TGCGCCAGCAGCTTGGTGGCCAGCGCGGCCTACGAGCAGTACTTC. The encoded protein is CASSLVASAAYEQYF. The full variable domain, completed using reference TRBV5-1 and TRBJ2-7, is KAGVTQTPRYLIKTRGQQVTLSCSPISGHRSVSWYQQTPGQGLQFLFEYFSETQRNKGNFPGRFSGRQFSNSRSEMNVSTLELGDSALYLCASSLVASAAYEQYFGPGTRLTVT.

The sample holds a few counts of this clonotype. The V and J genes are TRBV12-3 or TRBV12-4 and TRBJ2-5; the D is unclear. V dropped 2 bases and J dropped 2 bases, with 12 bases sitting between them. The CDR3 sequence is 15 residues long. The CDR3 loop reads CASSLLAAKQETQYF. CDR3 nucleotide sequence: TGTGCCAGCAGTTTACTGGCAGCAAAACAAGAGACCCAGTACTTC.

The chain couples TRBV7-2 to TRBJ2-5, with D tentatively TRBD1 (6 bases). V lost 1 base and J lost 10, with 13 bases in between. The CDR3 spans 13 residues. CDR1 and CDR2 from the germline V gene are SGHTA and FQGNSA. In DNA form, the CDR3 reads TGTGCCAGCAGCTTAGAACGGGACAACAACCAGTACTTC. Amino acid sequence: CASSLERDNNQYF. The variable domain in full, completed from reference TRBV7-2 and TRBJ2-5, reads GAGVSQSPSNKVTEKGKDVELRCDPISGHTALYWYRQSLGQGLEFLIYFQGNSAPDKSGLPSDRFSAERTGGSVSTLTIQRTQQEDSAVYLCASSLERDNNQYFGPGTRLLVL.

Comments on this clonotype: This is likely a read error, given that the CDR3 carries no conserved phenylalanine or tryptophan at its end. The chain recombines TRBV5-1 with TRBJ1-4; no clear D gene. The CDR3 spans 14 residues. Germline V gene data show CDR1 as SGHRS and CDR2 as YFSETQ. V was pared by 2 bases and J by 5 bases, with 10 bases between. CDR3 amino acids: CASSLEPGNEKLFS. CDR3 nucleotides: TGCGCCAGCAGCTTAGAACCGGGAAATGAAAAACTGTTTTCT.

In its sample, this clonotype was seen a few times. The V gene is TRBV12-3 or TRBV12-4, the J gene TRBJ2-7; unclear D gene. V was cut by 1 base and J by 5 bases, with 12 bases left in between. CDR3 length: 14 amino acids. As DNA, the CDR3 is TGTGCCAGCAGTTTAGGGACCCACTATAACGAGCAGTACTTC. Residues: CASSLGTHYNEQYF.

This clonotype was counted a few times. The genes are TRBV9 and TRBJ2-5, with D hard to call. This CDR3 contains 14 residues. Trimming stripped 0 bases from V and 5 bases from J, with 11 bases between. Germline CDR1 is SGDLS and CDR2 is YYNGEE. In DNA, the CDR3 is TGTGCCAGCAGCGTAGGAAGGCTCCGGGAGACCCAGTACTTC. It specifies CASSVGRLRETQYF.

This clonotype was counted only a few times. V and J are TRBV20-1 and TRBJ1-5; 7 nucleotides line up with TRBD1. The CDR3 runs to 16 residues. The J segment lost 3 bases and the V segment lost 3 bases, leaving 11 bases of the junction unmatched. In germline, CDR1 is DFQATT, CDR2 SNEGSKA (reference sequence). CDR3 bases: TGCAGTGCTAGGTCAGGGGGAATGGGAAACAATCAGCCCCAGCATTTT. Translation: CSARSGGMGNNQPQHF.

This clonotype has just a few counts. The chain is built from TRBV20-1 and TRBJ1-5, with D unclear. Trimming cost V 6 bases and J 0 bases, with 12 bases left between them. This CDR3 has 14 amino acids. Per the germline V gene, CDR1 is DFQATT and CDR2 is SNEGSKA (reference sequence). The CDR3 DNA reads TGCAGTGCGGAACAGACGGATAGCAATCAGCCCCAGCATTTT. It is translated as CSAEQTDSNQPQHF.

The genes are TRBV29-1 and TRBJ2-7, with D tentatively TRBD1 (5 bases). Germline CDR1 SQVTM, CDR2 ANQGSEA. The V end was cut by 5 bases, the J end by 1 base, with 9 bases between. This CDR3 comprises 12 residues. CDR3 sequence (DNA): TGCAGCGTTTCGACAGCTTCCTACGAGCAGTACGTC. It is translated as CSVSTASYEQYV.

This clonotype was recorded a few times. This CDR3 is CASSHDGYEQYV. CDR3 nucleotide sequence: TGCGCCAGCAGCCACGACGGGTACGAGCAGTACGTC. The rearrangement links TRBV4-1 to TRBJ2-7; D is ambiguous. Germline CDR1 and CDR2: MGHRA and YSYEKL. The CDR3 length is 12 residues. The V end was cut by 3 bases, the J end by 4 bases, with 7 bases between.